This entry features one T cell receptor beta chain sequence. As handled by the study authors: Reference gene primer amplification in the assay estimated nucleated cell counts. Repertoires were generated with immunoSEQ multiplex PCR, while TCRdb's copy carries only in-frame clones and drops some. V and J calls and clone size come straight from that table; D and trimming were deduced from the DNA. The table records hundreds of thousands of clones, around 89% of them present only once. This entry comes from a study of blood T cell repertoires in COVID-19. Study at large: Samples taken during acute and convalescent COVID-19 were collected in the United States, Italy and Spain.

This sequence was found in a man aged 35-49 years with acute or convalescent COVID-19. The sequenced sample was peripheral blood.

CDR3 nucleotide sequence: TGTGCCAGCAGCTTACCGGCGGGACAGGGACCCTACGAGCAGTACTTC. This translates into CASSLPAGQGPYEQYF. V and J are TRBV11-2 and TRBJ2-7; 9 nucleotides agree with TRBD1. Germline CDR1 is SGHAT and CDR2 is FQNNGV. J was trimmed by 2 bases and V by 2 bases; bases with no gene match: 7. The CDR3 totals 16 residues.